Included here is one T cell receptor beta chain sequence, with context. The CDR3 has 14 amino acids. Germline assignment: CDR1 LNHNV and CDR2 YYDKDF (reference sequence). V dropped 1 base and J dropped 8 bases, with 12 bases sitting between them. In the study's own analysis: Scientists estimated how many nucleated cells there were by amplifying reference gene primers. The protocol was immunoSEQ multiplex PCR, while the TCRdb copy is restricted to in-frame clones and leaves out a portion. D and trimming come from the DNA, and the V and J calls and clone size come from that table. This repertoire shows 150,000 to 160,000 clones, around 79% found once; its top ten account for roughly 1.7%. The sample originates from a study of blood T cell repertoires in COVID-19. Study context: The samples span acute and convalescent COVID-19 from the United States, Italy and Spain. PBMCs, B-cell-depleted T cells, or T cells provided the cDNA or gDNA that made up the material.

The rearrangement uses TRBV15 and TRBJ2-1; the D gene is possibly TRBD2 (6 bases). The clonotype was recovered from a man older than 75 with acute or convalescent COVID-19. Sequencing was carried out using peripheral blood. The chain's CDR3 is CATSRGRAGYEQFF. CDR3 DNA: TGTGCCACCAGCAGAGGGCGGGCGGGGTATGAGCAGTTCTTC.